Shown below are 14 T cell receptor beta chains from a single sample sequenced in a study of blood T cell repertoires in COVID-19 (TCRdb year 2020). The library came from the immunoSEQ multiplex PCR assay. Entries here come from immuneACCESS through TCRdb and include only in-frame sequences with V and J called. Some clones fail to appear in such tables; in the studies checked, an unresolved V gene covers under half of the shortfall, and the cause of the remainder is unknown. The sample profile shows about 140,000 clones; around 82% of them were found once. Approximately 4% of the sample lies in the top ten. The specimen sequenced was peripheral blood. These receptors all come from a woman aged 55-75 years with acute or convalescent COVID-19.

The CDR3 DNA reads TGTGCCAGCAGCCAAGCTACGACGGGAGGGCAGGGCGTCCTGACTTTC. Translated, it gives CASSQATTGGQGVLTF. The chain recombines TRBV7-2 with TRBJ2-6, with 8 bases matching TRBD2. Germline CDR1 SGHTA, CDR2 FQGNSA. The CDR3 runs 16 residues. Germline trimming cut 5 bases from V and 12 bases from J; bases unmatched to any gene: 15.

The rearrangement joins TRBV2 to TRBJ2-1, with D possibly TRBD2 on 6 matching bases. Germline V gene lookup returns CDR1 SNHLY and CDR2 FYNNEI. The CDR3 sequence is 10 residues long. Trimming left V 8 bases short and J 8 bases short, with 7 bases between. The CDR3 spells CASGDYEQFF. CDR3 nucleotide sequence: TGTGCCAGCGGGGACTATGAGCAGTTCTTC.

The CDR3 DNA is TGTGCCAGCAGATGGACAGGCTTTCGCACAGATACGCAGTATTTT. It encodes CASRWTGFRTDTQYF. The chain combines TRBV2 with TRBJ2-3, with 7 bases that match TRBD1. The germline V gene encodes CDR1 SNHLY and CDR2 FYNNEI. The CDR3 loop spans 15 amino acids. J was trimmed by 1 base and V by 6 bases; bases with no gene match: 7. The full variable domain, its missing parts supplied by reference TRBV2 and TRBJ2-3, is EPEVTQTPSHQVTQMGQEVILRCVPISNHLYFYWYRQILGQKVEFLVSFYNNEISEKSEIFDDQFSVERPDGSNFTLKIRSTKLEDSAMYFCASRWTGFRTDTQYFGPGTRLTVL.

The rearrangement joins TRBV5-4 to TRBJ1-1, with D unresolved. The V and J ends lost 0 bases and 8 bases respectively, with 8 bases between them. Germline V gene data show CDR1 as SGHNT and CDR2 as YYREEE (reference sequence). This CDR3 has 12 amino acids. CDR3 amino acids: CASSLGSGEAFF. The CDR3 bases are TGTGCCAGCAGCTTGGGGAGTGGAGAAGCTTTCTTT.

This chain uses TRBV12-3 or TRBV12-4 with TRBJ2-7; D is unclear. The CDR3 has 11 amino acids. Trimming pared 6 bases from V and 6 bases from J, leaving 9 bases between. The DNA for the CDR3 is TGTGCCAGCAGCCCCTCTATCGAGCAGTACTTC. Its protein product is CASSPSIEQYF.

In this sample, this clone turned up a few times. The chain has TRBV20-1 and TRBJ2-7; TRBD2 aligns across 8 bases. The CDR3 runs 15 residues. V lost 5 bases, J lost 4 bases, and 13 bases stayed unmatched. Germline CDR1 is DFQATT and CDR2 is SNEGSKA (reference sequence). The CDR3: CSARGGVSGRYEQYF. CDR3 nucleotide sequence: TGCAGTGCTCGTGGTGGAGTGAGCGGGAGATACGAGCAGTACTTC.

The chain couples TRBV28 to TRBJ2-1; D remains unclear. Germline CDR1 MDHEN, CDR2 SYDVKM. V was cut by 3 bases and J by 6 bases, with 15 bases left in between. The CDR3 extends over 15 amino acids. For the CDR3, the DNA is TGTGCCAGCAGTTTGGGTTCCGGGTCGCTCAATGAGCAGTTCTTC. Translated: CASSLGSGSLNEQFF. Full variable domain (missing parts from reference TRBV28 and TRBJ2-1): DVKVTQSSRYLVKRTGEKVFLECVQDMDHENMFWYRQDPGLGLRLIYFSYDVKMKEKGDIPEGYSVSREKKERFSLILESASTNQTSMYLCASSLGSGSLNEQFFGPGTRLTVL.

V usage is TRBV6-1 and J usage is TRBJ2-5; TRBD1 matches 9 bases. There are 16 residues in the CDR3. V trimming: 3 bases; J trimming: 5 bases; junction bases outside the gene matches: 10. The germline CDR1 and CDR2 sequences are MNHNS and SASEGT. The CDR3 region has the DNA TGTGCCAGCAGTGATCGTCCGGGGACAGGGCTGGAGACCCAGTACTTC. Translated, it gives CASSDRPGTGLETQYF.

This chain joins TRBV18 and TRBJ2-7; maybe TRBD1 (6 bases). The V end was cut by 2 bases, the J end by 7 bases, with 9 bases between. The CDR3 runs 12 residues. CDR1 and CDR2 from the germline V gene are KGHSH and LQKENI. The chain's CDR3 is CASSPGGGEQYF. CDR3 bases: TGTGCCAGCTCACCAGGGGGCGGTGAGCAGTACTTC.

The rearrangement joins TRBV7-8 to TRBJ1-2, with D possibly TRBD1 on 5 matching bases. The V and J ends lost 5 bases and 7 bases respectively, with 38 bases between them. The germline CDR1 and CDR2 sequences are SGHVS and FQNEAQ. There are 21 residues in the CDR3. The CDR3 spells CASSRSSQTDVYGAHLSGYTF. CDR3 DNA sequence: TGTGCCAGCAGCCGCTCGAGCCAGACGGATGTTTATGGGGCGCATTTGAGTGGCTACACCTTC.

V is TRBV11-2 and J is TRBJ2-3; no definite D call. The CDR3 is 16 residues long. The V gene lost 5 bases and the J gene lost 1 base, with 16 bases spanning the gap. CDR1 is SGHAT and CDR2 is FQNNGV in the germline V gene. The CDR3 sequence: CASSPYMAAGTDTQYF. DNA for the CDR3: TGTGCCAGCAGCCCTTATATGGCGGCGGGCACAGATACGCAGTATTTT.

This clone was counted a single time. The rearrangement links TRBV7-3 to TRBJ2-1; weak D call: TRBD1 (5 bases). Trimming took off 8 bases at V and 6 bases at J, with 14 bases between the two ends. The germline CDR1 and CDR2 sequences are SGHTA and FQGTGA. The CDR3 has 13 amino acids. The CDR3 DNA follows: TGTGCCAGCGGACAAAGTGTTGGCAATGAGCAGTTCTTC. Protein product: CASGQSVGNEQFF.

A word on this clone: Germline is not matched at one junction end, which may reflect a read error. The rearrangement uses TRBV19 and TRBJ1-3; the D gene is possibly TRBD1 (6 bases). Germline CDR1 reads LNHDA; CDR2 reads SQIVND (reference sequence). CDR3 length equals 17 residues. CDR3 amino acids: CASSLGQFVFSRNTIYF. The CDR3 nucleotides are TGTGCCAGTAGTCTTGGACAGTTTGTTTTCTCTCGAAACACCATATATTTT.

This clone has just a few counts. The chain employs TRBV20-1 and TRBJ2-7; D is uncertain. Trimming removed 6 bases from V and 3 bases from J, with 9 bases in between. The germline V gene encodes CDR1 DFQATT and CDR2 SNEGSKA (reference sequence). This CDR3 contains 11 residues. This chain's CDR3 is CSALLNYEQYF. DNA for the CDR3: TGCAGTGCCTTACTGAACTACGAGCAGTACTTC.